This T cell receptor (beta chain) appears in the sequencing data of a study of beta chain features in type 1 diabetes. For the study at large: Age, gender and cell yields were similar between patients and healthy donors.

Study-wide points: It was among patients, rather than healthy donors, that naive, central memory and Treg TCRB repertoires appeared more similar. Insertion counts at VDJ junctions were lower in type 1 diabetes patients, who also showed more deletions there. There was a moderate but significant shortening of TCRB CDR3s in all four CD4+ subsets of Type 1 diabetes patients.

Concerning this clone: Its cognate antigen is unknown.

Sorting based on CD45RO/CCR7/CD25/CD127/CD95/CD27 separated CD4+ naive, central memory, regulatory and stem cell-like memory cells. The CDR3 extends over 15 amino acids. The germline CDR1 and CDR2 sequences are KGHSH and LQKENI. V gave up 3 bases and J gave up 5 bases, with 14 bases separating them. TCRB transcripts that were expressed got sequenced, as all of the isolated RNA had been reverse transcribed. Some clones are missing from TCRdb's copy, which holds only in-frame ones; the method was immunoSEQ multiplex PCR. The table shows 600,000 to 700,000 clones, with around 12% occurring only once. The specimen was naive CD4+ T cells from blood. The chain links TRBV18 to TRBJ1-5; D is uncertain. This TCR was sampled from a man aged 25 to 45 with type 1 diabetes. CDR3 in amino acids: CASSPPAGGDQPQHF. CDR3 bases: TGTGCCAGCTCACCTCCCGCGGGTGGGGATCAGCCCCAGCATTTT.